This TCR beta chain was found in a study of blood T cell repertoires in COVID-19. Study-wide context: T cells, B-cell-depleted T cells, or PBMCs provided the cDNA or gDNA that served as material.

In the source study's methods: Estimation of nucleated cell counts was performed using reference gene primer amplification. Profiled with immunoSEQ multiplex PCR; TCRdb holds only in-frame clones, not every one. For V, J and clone size, that table is used; D and trimming come from the DNA. Among 85,000 to 100,000 clones, about four fifths were seen once, and the ten largest hold 15% to 20%. This CDR3 spans 15 amino acids. V was clipped by 5 bases and J by 6 bases, with 20 bases between them. Germline V CDR1 and CDR2: SGHVS, FNYEAQ. The receptor was isolated from a woman at least 80 years old with active or convalescent COVID-19. The rearrangement links TRBV7-6 to TRBJ2-7, with a weak D call TRBD1 (5 bases). Sequenced sample: peripheral blood. CDR3 in DNA: TGTGCCAGCAGCGTGGGGCAGGGCACTCTAGGCGAGCAGTACTTC. It translates to CASSVGQGTLGEQYF.